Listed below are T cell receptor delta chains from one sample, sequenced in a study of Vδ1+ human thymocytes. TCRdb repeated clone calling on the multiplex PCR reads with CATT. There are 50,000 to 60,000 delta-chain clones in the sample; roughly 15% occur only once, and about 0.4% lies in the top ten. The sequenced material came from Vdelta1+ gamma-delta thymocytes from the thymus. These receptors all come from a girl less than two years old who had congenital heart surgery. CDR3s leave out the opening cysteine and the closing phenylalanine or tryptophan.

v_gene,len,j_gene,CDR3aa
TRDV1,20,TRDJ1,ALGELDLTDILGDIPTDKLI
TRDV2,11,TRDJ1,ACDTVLGDKFI
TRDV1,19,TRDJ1,ALGEARPSCPTGENTDKLI
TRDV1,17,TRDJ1,ALGEPAHVGTYLTDKLI
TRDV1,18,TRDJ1,ALGEDVSPYDTSYTDKLI
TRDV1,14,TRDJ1,ALGERDPFYTDKLI
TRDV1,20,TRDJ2,ALGEKRLLRGSASYTTAQLF
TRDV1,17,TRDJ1,ALGELAGGYVPYTDKLI
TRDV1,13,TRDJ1,ALGGPSSGGSKLI
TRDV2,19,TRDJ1,ALTQPSSLHWGSPASDKLI
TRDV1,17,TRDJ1,ALGEPLLDPGGYFGKLI
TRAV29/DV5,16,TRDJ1,AATEVLRPGGYSHKLI
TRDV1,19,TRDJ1,ALGDPWGIERGYLNTDKLI
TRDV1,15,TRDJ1,ALGERIPSIYTDKLI
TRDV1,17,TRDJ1,ALILAPLGDPSKNDKLI
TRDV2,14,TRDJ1,ACAPYWGFLTDKLI
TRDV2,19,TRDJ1,ACDTSPGDWGSLLGTDKLI
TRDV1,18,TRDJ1,ALGKYFQSVLGIPTDKLI
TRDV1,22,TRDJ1,ALGEPLPTGWFAGGYFGTDKLI
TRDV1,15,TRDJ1,ALGEPVLGVFTDKLI
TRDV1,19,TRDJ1,ALGSGLPTHLLGDTRHKLI
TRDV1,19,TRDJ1,ALGEEGLWRKWGLGADKLI